This T cell receptor (beta chain) was identified during a study of blood T cell repertoires in COVID-19. J gave up 2 bases and V 4 bases, and 5 bases lay outside the gene matches. The length of the CDR3 is 15 residues. Germline CDR1 and CDR2: SGHNT and YYREEE (reference sequence). Repertoires were generated with immunoSEQ multiplex PCR, while TCRdb's copy carries only in-frame clones and drops some. The sample gives some 57,000 clones, roughly nine tenths of which show up once; 1.5% to 2% is in the top ten. The TCR originated in a man in his sixties with acute or convalescent COVID-19. This chain uses TRBV5-4 with TRBJ2-5; TRBD2 matches 10 bases. Sample: peripheral blood. The DNA of the CDR3 is TGTGCCAGCAGCCCGGGACTAGCGCGGCAAGAGACCCAGTACTTC. It codes for CASSPGLARQETQYF.